A single TCR beta chain is shown here with its context. The antigen is undetermined. The assay was immunoSEQ multiplex PCR, and TCRdb's table has in-frame clones only and misses some. The sample holds 20,000 to 30,000 clones, 75% to 80% seen once. Within the ViraFEST assay, antigen-specific CD4+ T cells underwent expansion with viral peptide pools prior to sequencing. Once cultured for approximately ten days, the cells underwent separation to obtain CD4+ T cells. Participants were given two doses of BNT162b2 or mRNA-1273 vaccine. Previously uninfected by SARS-CoV-2, the vaccine recipients also showed negative nucleocapsid antibodies. This record belongs to a study of vaccination effects on CD4 cells after COVID-19. About the research overall: After the second dose, samples were taken at median day 72.

The origin of this receptor is a human donor who received a COVID-19 vaccine. Some clones in this sample may be carry-over from other donors' samples. The sample here was CD4+ T cells from PBMCs cultured with SARS-CoV-2 spike peptides, taken after COVID-19 vaccination.

The CDR3 sequence is CASSLVGQGSGETQYF. The DNA for the CDR3 is TGTGCCAGCAGCTTAGTGGGTCAGGGTAGCGGGGAGACCCAGTACTTC. V gene TRBV7-2 combines with J gene TRBJ2-5; 7 bases are shared with TRBD2. The CDR3 is 16 amino acids. Germline V CDR1 and CDR2: SGHTA, FQGNSA. Germline trimming cut 1 base from V and 5 bases from J; bases unmatched to any gene: 10.